The next 10 T cell receptor beta chains were all read from a single sample in a study of blood T cell repertoires in COVID-19. The repertoire was sequenced with immunoSEQ multiplex PCR; TCRdb's copy has only in-frame clones and lacks some. The sample carries 200,000 to 300,000 clones, around 89% recorded once. Sample: PBMCs or T cells enriched from blood (not recorded which). Source of these receptors: a man in his forties who had recovered from COVID-19.

This clone was counted a single time. The chain recombines TRBV9 with TRBJ2-1; D not resolved. V lost 0 bases, J lost 10 bases, and 11 bases lay in between. CDR1 and CDR2 (germline): SGDLS, YYNGEE. The CDR3 contains 13 residues. The CDR3 here is CASSVVTAAEQFF. DNA for the CDR3: TGTGCCAGCAGCGTAGTTACCGCGGCGGAGCAGTTCTTC.

V is TRBV3-1 (or the pseudogene TRBV3-2) and J is TRBJ1-2; D is perhaps TRBD1 (5 bases). V was clipped by 1 base and J by 8 bases, with 17 bases between them. This CDR3 is 15 amino acids long. Germline V lookup: CDR1 LGHDT, CDR2 YNNKEL (reference sequence). CDR3 nucleotides: TGTGCCAGCAGCCAAGGTTTCGACAGAAATAACGGCTACACCTTC. This sequence encodes CASSQGFDRNNGYTF.

The CDR3 is CASSDRGVGGYTF. The CDR3 DNA reads as TGTGCCAGCAGTGACAGGGGGGTCGGCGGCTACACCTTC. This chain uses TRBV27 with TRBJ1-2, with TRBD1 identical over 9 bases. This CDR3 is 13 amino acids long. The trim removed 5 bases at V and 8 bases at J, leaving 6 bases unmatched. Germline V gene data show CDR1 as MNHEY and CDR2 as SMNVEV (reference sequence).

The chain links TRBV20-1 to TRBJ1-2; D is undetermined. With 5 bases removed from V and 1 base from J, the gap between germline ends came to 5 bases. The CDR3 extends over 11 amino acids. The germline V gene encodes CDR1 DFQATT and CDR2 SNEGSKA (reference sequence). The CDR3 DNA follows: TGCAGTGCTTATTATAACTATGGCTACACCTTC. Translated, it gives CSAYYNYGYTF.

The chain combines TRBV19 with TRBJ1-5, with 9 bases aligning to TRBD1. The trim removed 4 bases at V and 4 bases at J, leaving 8 bases unmatched. CDR1 is LNHDA, CDR2 SQIVND, per germline (reference sequence). This CDR3 spans 16 amino acids. CDR3 bases: TGTGCCAGTAGTAAAGGGTCGGGGACAGGGAATCAGCCCCAGCATTTT. Amino acid sequence: CASSKGSGTGNQPQHF.

The chain combines TRBV6-1 with TRBJ2-7; maybe TRBD2 (5 bases). The V end was cut by 4 bases, the J end by 3 bases, with 19 bases between. This CDR3 spans 16 amino acids. Germline CDR1 MNHNS, CDR2 SASEGT. The CDR3 DNA is TGTGCCAGCAGTGTTACTCCGGGAACTTCACGCTACGAGCAGTACTTC. It translates to CASSVTPGTSRYEQYF.

V is TRBV27 and J is TRBJ1-5, with D maybe TRBD1 (6 bases). V was pared by 2 bases and J by 9 bases, with 11 bases between. In germline, CDR1 is MNHEY, CDR2 SMNVEV (reference sequence). This CDR3 spans 13 amino acids. The CDR3 nucleotides read TGTGCCAGCAGTTTAAGTCAGGGGCGGCCCCAGCATTTT. Residues: CASSLSQGRPQHF.

V usage is TRBV3-1 (or the pseudogene TRBV3-2) and J usage is TRBJ2-5, with 9 bases fitting TRBD2. The CDR3 consists of 17 residues. Looked up from germline, CDR1 is LGHDT and CDR2 is YNNKEL (reference sequence). Trimming cost V 0 bases and J 1 base; bases outside gene matches: 6. The CDR3 here is CASSQDRAGGIQETQYF. CDR3 nucleotides: TGTGCCAGCAGCCAAGATAGGGCGGGGGGGATCCAAGAGACCCAGTACTTC.

This rearrangement joins TRBV5-6 to TRBJ2-2, with D unclear. With 5 bases removed from V and 0 bases from J, the gap between germline ends came to 8 bases. The CDR3 runs 14 residues. Germline V gene lookup returns CDR1 SGHDT and CDR2 YYEEEE. Written as DNA, the CDR3 is TGTGCCAGCAGTTCCGACTCGAACACCGGGGAGCTGTTTTTT. Encoded protein: CASSSDSNTGELFF. Drawing the rest from reference TRBV5-6 and TRBJ2-2, the complete variable domain is DAGVTQSPTHLIKTRGQQVTLRCSPKSGHDTVSWYQQALGQGPQFIFQYYEEEERQRGNFPDRFSGHQFPNYSSELNVNALLLGDSALYLCASSSDSNTGELFFGEGSRLTVL.

V and J are TRBV7-9 and TRBJ1-4, with TRBD1 as a possible D gene (5 bases). Between the trimmed V and J ends, which lost 6 bases and 2 bases, there was a span of 16 bases. The CDR3 runs 16 residues. Germline V gene lookup returns CDR1 SEHNR and CDR2 FQNEAQ (reference sequence). This CDR3 reads CASRFNGGPTNEKLFF. The DNA of the CDR3 is TGTGCCAGCAGATTTAACGGGGGTCCCACTAATGAAAAACTGTTTTTT. The variable domain in full, completed from reference TRBV7-9 and TRBJ1-4, reads DTGVSQNPRHKITKRGQNVTFRCDPISEHNRLYWYRQTLGQGPEFLTYFQNEAQLEKSRLLSDRFSAERPKGSFSTLEIQRTEQGDSAMYLCASRFNGGPTNEKLFFGSGTQLSVL.